The TCR beta chain under discussion was sequenced for a study of T-cell memory formation after mild COVID-19. Study at large: Across donors, TCR clusters were largely donor specific.

TCRdb re-called the 5' RACE reads with MiXCR, one entry per CDR3 protein. The sample includes about 560,000 distinct CDR3 sequences, less than 25% of them seen just once. With respect to this clonotype: The antigen is not known.

Study-wide results and caveats: Clones that shrank (day 15 to 85) were balanced CD4/CD8, whereas later expanders leaned CD4+.

Trimming removed 1 base at V and 7 bases at J, with 17 bases between. The length of the CDR3 is 15 residues. Germline V gene sequence: CDR1 SGHTA, CDR2 FQGTGA. The chain carries TRBV7-3 and TRBJ2-7; D possibly corresponds to TRBD2 (6 bases). The specimen sequenced was PBMCs or a T cell subset sorted from them (not recorded which). The source is an adult woman who had mild COVID-19 (a few samples of this study predate the infection). Cell type and time point are not known. CDR3 residues: CASSLNAGQLREQYF. CDR3 nucleotide sequence: TGTGCCAGCAGCTTAAATGCGGGGCAGCTACGAGAGCAGTACTTC.